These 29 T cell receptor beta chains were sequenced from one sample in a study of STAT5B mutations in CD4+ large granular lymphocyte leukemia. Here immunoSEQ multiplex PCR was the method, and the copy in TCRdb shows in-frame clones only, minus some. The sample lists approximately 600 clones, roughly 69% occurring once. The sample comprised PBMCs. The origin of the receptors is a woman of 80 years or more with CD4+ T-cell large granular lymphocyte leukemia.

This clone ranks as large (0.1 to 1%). CDR3 bases: TGCAGCGTTGATACAGGAATGAACACTGAAGCTTTCTTT. It is translated as CSVDTGMNTEAFF. The rearrangement joins TRBV29-1 to TRBJ1-1; a weak D match, TRBD1 (5 bases). Deletions cut 3 bases from V and 0 bases from J, with 8 bases between. The germline V gene encodes CDR1 SQVTM and CDR2 ANQGSEA. This CDR3 is built from 13 residues.

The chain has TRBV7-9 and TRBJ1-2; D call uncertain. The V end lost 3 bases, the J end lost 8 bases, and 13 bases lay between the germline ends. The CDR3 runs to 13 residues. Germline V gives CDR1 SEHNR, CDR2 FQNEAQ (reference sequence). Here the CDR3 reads CASSLGREGGYTF. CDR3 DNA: TGTGCCAGCAGCTTGGGCCGAGAGGGCGGCTACACCTTC.

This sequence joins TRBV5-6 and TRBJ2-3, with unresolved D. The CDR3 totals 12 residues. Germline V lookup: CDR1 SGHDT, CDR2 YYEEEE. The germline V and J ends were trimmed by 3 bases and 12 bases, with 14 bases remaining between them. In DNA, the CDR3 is TGTGCCAGCAGCTCCACCCTAGGTTCCCAGTATTTT. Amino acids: CASSSTLGSQYF.

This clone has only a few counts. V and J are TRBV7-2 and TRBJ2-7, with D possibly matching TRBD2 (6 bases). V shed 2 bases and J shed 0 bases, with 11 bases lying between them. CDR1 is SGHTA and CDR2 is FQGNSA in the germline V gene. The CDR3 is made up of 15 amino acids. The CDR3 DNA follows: TGTGCCAGCAGCTTACCGGTCGGGGGCTCCTACGAGCAGTACTTC. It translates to CASSLPVGGSYEQYF.

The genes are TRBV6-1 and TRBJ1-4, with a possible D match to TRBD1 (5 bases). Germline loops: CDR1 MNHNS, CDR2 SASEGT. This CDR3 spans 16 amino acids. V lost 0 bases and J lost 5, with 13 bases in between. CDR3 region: CASSEAGGTVNEKLFF. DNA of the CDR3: TGTGCCAGCAGTGAAGCCGGGGGGACGGTCAATGAAAAACTGTTTTTT.

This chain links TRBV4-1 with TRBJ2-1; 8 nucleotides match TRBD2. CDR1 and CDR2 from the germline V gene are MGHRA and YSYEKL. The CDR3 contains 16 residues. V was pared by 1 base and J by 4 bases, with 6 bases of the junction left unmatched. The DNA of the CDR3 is TGCGCCAGCAGCCAAGTATTTGCGGGAGGTTACAATGAGCAGTTCTTC. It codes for CASSQVFAGGYNEQFF.

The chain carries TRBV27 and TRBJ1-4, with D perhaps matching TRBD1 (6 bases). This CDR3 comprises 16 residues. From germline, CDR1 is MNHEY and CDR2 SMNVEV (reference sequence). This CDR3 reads CVSRGRGVATNEKLFF. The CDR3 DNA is TGTGTCTCCAGGGGAAGGGGCGTTGCAACTAATGAAAAACTGTTTTTT.

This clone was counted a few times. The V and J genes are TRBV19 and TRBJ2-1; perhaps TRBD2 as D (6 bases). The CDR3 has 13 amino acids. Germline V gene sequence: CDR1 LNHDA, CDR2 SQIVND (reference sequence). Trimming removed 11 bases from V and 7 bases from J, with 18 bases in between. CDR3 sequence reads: CAARDFLRNEQFF. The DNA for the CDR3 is TGTGCCGCCCGGGACTTCCTGAGGAATGAGCAGTTCTTC.

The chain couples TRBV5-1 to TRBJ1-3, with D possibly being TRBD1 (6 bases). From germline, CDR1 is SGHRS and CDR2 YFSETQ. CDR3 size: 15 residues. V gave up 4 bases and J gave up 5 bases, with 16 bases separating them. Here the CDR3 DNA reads TGCGCCAGCAGCCTACCCGGGGGGGACAGAAACACCATATATTTT. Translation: CASSLPGGDRNTIYF.

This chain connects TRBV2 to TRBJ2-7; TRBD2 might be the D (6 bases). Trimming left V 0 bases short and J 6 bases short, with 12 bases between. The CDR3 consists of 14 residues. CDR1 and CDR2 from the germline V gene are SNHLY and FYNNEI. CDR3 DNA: TGTGCCAGCAGTGAAGCGAGAATGGGACTCGAGCAGTACTTC. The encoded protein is CASSEARMGLEQYF.

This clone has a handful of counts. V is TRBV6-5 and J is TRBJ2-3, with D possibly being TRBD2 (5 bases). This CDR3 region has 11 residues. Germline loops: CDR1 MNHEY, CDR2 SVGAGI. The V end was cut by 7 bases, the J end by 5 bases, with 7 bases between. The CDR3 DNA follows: TGTGCCAGCAAAGGACTAGATACGCAGTATTTT. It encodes CASKGLDTQYF.

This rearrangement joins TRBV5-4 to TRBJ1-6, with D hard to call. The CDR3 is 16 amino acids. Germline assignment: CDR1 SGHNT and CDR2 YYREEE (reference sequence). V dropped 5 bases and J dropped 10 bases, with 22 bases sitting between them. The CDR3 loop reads CASSPSRGGAYSPLHF. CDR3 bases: TGTGCCAGCAGTCCTTCCCGTGGCGGAGCTTACTCACCCCTCCACTTT.

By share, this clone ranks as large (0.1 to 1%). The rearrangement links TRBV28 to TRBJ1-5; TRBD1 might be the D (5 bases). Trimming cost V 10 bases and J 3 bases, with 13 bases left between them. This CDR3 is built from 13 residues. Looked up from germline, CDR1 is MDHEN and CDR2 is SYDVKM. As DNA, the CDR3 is TGTGCCAATAGCCGGGACGTCAATCAGCCCCAGCATTTT. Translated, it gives CANSRDVNQPQHF.

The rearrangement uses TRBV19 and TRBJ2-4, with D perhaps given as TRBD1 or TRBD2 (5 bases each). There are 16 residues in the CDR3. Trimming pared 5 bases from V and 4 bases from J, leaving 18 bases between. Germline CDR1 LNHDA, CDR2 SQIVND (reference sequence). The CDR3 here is CASSGHRDGGKNIQYF. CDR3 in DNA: TGTGCCAGTAGTGGACACCGGGACGGTGGGAAAAACATTCAGTACTTC.

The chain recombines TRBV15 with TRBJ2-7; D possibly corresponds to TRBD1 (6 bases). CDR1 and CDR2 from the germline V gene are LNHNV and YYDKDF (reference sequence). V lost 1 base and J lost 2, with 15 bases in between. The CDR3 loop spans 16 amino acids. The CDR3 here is CATSRGQQGSPYEQYF. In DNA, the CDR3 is TGTGCCACCAGCAGAGGGCAGCAGGGGAGTCCCTACGAGCAGTACTTC.

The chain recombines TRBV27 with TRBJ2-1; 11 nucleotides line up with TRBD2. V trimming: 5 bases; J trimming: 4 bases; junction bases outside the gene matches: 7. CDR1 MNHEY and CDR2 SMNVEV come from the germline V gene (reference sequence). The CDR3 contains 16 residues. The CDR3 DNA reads TGTGCCAGCAGTACCACTAGCGGGAGTTGGTACAATGAGCAGTTCTTC. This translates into CASSTTSGSWYNEQFF.

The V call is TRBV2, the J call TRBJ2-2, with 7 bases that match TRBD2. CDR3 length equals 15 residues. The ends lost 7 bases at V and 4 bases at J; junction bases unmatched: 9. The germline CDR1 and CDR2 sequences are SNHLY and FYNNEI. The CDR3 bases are TGTGCCAGCACCCTGGCGGGAGTAAGCACCGGGGAGCTGTTTTTT. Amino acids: CASTLAGVSTGELFF. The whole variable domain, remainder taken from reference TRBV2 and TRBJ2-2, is EPEVTQTPSHQVTQMGQEVILRCVPISNHLYFYWYRQILGQKVEFLVSFYNNEISEKSEIFDDQFSVERPDGSNFTLKIRSTKLEDSAMYFCASTLAGVSTGELFFGEGSRLTVL.

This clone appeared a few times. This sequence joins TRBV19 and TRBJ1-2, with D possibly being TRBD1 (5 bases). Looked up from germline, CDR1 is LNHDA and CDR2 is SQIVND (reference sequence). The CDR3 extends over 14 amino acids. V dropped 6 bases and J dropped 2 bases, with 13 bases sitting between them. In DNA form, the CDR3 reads TGTGCCAGTAGAATTGGGCGGGGGAACTATGGCTACACCTTC. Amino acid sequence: CASRIGRGNYGYTF.

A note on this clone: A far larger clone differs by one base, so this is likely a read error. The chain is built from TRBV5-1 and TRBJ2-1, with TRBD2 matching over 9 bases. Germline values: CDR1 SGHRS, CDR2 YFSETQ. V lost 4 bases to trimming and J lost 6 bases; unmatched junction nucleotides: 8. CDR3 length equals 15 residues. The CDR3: CASSGAGGIFNEQFF. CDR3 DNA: TGCGCCAGCAGCGGAGCGGGAGGTATTTTCAATGAGCAGTTCTTC.

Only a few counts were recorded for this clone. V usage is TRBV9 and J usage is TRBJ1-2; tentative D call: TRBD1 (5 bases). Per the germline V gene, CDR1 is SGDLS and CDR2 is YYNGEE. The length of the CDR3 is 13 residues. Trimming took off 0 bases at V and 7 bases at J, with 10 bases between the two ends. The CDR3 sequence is CASSVVGGIGYTF. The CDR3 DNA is TGTGCCAGCAGCGTAGTGGGGGGGATTGGCTACACCTTC.

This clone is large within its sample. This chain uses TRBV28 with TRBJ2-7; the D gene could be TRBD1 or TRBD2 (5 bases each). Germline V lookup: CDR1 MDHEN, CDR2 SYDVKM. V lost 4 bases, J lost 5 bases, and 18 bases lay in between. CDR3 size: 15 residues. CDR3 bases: TGTGCCAGCAGTTACGAACACTCCGGGACCGACGAGCAGTACTTC. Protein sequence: CASSYEHSGTDEQYF.

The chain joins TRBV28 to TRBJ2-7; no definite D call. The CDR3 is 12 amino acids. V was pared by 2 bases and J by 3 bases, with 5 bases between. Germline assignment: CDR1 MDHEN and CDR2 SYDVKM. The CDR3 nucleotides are TGTGCCAGCAGTTTAGTGAGCTACGAGCAGTACTTC. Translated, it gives CASSLVSYEQYF.

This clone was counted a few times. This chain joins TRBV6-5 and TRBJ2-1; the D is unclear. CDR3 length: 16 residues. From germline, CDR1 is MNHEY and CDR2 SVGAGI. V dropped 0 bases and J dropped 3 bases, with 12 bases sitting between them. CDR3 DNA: TGTGCCAGCAGTTACTCGACACTCAAACTCTACAATGAGCAGTTCTTC. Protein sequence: CASSYSTLKLYNEQFF.

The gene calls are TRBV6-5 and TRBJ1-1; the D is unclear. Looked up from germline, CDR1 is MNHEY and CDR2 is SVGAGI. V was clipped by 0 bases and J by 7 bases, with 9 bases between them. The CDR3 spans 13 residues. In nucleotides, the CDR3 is TGTGCCAGCAGTTACTCTGGGCGGGGTGAAGCTTTCTTT. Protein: CASSYSGRGEAFF.

The CDR3 loop is CASSLLGGRAGYEQYV. DNA of the CDR3: TGTGCCAGCAGTTTATTAGGCGGGAGGGCCGGTTACGAGCAGTACGTC. This chain links TRBV27 with TRBJ2-7; TRBD2 aligns across 9 bases. CDR3 size: 16 residues. Germline assignment: CDR1 MNHEY and CDR2 SMNVEV (reference sequence). Trimming removed 1 base from V and 4 bases from J; junction bases left unmatched: 8.

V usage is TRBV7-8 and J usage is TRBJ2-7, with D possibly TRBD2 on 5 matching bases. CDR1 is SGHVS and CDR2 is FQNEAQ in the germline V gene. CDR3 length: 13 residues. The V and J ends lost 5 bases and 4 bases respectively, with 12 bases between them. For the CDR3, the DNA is TGTGCCAGCAGCGCGGGTCGGGGTTACGAGCAGTACTTC. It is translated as CASSAGRGYEQYF.

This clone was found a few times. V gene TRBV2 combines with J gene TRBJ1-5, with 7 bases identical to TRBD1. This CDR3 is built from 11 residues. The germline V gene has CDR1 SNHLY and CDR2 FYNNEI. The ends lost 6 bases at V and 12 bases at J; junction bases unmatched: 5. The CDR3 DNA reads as TGTGCCAGCAGAGCGGACAGGCTCCAGCATTTT. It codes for CASRADRLQHF.

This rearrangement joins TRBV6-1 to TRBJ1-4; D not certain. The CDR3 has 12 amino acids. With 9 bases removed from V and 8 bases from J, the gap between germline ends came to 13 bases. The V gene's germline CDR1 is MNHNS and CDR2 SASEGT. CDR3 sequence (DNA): TGTGCCAGTTTCCGGTATGGGGAAAAACTGTTTTTT. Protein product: CASFRYGEKLFF.

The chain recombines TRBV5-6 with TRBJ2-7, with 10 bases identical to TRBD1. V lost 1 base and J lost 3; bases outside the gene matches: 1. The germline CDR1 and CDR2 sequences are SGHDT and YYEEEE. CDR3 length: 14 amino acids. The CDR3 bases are TGTGCCAGCAGCTTGTGGACAGGGGGCTACGAGCAGTACTTC. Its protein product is CASSLWTGGYEQYF.